This TCR beta chain was identified in a study of cytomegalovirus exposure and HLA in healthy donors. General observations from the study: A later look showed TCR association rates differing by HLA locus, highest for DRB1 and lowest for HLA-C. Information on immune exposure was restricted to one variable (CMV serostatus).

PCR primers comprised 60 Vbeta and 13 Jbeta primers. Repertoires were generated with immunoSEQ multiplex PCR, while TCRdb's copy carries only in-frame clones and drops some. The sample shows 90,000 to 110,000 clones, over 70% of them seen only once. In this sample, this clone turned up a few times. Its antigen is currently unknown. CDR3 length: 14 amino acids. V lost 6 bases to trimming and J lost 0 bases, with 9 bases between them. Germline CDR1 MDHEN, CDR2 SYDVKM. The chain carries TRBV28 and TRBJ1-3; D unresolved. This sequence was found in a male donor in good health and CMV-seronegative. Specimen: PBMCs. The CDR3 DNA reads as TGTGCCAGCAGGCCGCAGCGCTCTGGAAACACCATATATTTT. Its translation is CASRPQRSGNTIYF. The whole variable domain, remainder taken from reference TRBV28 and TRBJ1-3, is DVKVTQSSRYLVKRTGEKVFLECVQDMDHENMFWYRQDPGLGLRLIYFSYDVKMKEKGDIPEGYSVSREKKERFSLILESASTNQTSMYLCASRPQRSGNTIYFGEGSWLTVV.